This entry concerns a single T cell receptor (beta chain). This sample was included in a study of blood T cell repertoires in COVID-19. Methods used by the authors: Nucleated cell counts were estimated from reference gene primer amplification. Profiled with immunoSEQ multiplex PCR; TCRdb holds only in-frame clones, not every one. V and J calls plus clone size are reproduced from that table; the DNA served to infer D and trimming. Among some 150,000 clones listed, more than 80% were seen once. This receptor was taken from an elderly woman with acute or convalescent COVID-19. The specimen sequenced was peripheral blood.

The CDR3 loop is CASSDTLPNTGELFF. The DNA for the CDR3 is TGTGCCAGCAGCGACACCTTACCTAACACCGGGGAGCTGTTTTTT. V gene TRBV6-2 or TRBV6-3 combines with J gene TRBJ2-2; D ambiguous. CDR1 and CDR2 (germline): MNHEY, SVGEGT. V lost 6 bases, J lost 2 bases, and 13 bases lay in between. The CDR3 is 15 residues long.